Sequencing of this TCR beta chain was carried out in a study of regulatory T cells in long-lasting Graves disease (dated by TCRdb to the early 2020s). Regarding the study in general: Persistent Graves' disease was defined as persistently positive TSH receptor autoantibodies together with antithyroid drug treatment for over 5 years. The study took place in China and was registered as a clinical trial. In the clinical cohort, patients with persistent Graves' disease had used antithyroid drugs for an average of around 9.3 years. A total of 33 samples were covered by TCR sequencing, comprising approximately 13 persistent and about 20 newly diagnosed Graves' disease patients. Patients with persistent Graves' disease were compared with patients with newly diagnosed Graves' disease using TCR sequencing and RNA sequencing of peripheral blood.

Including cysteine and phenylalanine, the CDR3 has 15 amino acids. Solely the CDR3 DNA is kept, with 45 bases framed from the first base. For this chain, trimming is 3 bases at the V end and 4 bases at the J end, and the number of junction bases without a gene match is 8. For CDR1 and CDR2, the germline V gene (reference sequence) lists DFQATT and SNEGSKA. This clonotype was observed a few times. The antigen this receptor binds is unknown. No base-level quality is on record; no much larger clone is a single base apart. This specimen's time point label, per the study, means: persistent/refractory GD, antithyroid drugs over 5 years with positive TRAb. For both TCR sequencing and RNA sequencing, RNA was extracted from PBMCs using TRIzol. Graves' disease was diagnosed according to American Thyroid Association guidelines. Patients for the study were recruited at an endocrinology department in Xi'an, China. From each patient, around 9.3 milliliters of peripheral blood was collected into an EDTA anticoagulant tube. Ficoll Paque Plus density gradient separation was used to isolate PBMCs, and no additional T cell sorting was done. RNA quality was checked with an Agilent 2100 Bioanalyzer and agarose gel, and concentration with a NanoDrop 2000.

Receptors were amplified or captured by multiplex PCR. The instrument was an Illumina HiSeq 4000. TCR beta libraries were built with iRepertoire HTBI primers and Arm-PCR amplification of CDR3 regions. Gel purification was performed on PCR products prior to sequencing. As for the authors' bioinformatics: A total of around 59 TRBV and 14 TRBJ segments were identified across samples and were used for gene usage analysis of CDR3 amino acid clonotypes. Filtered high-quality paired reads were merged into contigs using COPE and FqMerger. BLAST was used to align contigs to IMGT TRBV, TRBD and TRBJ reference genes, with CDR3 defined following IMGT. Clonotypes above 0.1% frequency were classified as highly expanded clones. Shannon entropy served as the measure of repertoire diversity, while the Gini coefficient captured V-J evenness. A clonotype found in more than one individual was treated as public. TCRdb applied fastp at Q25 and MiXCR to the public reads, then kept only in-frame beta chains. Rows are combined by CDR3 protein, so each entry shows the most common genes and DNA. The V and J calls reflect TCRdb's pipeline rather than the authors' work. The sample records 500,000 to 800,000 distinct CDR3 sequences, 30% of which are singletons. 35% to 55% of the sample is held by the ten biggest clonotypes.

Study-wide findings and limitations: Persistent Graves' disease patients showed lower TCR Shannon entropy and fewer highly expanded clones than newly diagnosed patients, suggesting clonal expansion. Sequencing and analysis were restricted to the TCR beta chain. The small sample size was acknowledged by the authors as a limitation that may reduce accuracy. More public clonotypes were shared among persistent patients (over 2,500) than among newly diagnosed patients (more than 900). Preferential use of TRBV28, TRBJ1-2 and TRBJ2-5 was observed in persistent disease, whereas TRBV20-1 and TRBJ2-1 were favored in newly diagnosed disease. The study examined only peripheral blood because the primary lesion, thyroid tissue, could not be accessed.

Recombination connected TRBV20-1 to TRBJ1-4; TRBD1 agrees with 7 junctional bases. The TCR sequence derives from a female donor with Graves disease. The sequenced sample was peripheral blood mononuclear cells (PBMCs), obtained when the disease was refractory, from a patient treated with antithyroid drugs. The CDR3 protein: CSASKQGLGNEKLFF. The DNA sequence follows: TGCAGTGCTAGCAAACAGGGGCTGGGTAATGAAAAACTGTTTTTT.